These T cell receptor beta chains were read from a single sample in a study of blood T cell repertoires in COVID-19. Profiling relied on immunoSEQ multiplex PCR, and the TCRdb table lists in-frame clones only, not all of them. The sample lists about 150,000 clones, about 90% seen once, with about 4% in the top ten. The sequenced material came from peripheral blood. The receptors come from a woman aged 55 to 70 with active or convalescent COVID-19. Both conserved end residues are part of each CDR3. D genes are given only for firm matches. Size is stated for part of the rows, as once, few or many counts, or as a class when the clone is expanded.

j_call: TRBJ1-1; d_call: TRBD1; clone_size: NA; v_call: TRBV30; cdr3_nt: TGTGCCTGGAGTGGACAGGGGATTCGCGCTTTCTTT; cdr3_aa: CAWSGQGIRAFF
j_call: TRBJ2-1; d_call: NA; clone_size: NA; v_call: TRBV14; cdr3_nt: TGTGCCAGCAGCCAACGAGTGCCCCCCTACAATGAGCAGTTCTTC; cdr3_aa: CASSQRVPPYNEQFF
j_call: TRBJ2-1; d_call: NA; clone_size: NA; v_call: TRBV11-2; cdr3_nt: TGTGCCAGCAGCTACCGGGGAGGCCCTACGGATGAGCAGTTCTTC; cdr3_aa: CASSYRGGPTDEQFF
j_call: TRBJ1-6; d_call: TRBD1; clone_size: NA; v_call: TRBV14; cdr3_nt: TGTGCCAGCAGCCAAACCCGACAGGGTAATTCACCCCTCCACTTT; cdr3_aa: CASSQTRQGNSPLHF
j_call: TRBJ2-5; d_call: NA; clone_size: NA; v_call: TRBV6-5; cdr3_nt: TGTGCCAGCACGATCGGGCAGGCGGGCCAAGAGACCCAGTACTTC; cdr3_aa: CASTIGQAGQETQYF
j_call: TRBJ1-2; d_call: TRBD1; clone_size: NA; v_call: TRBV5-8; cdr3_nt: TGTGCCAGCAGCTTCCCCGGGACAGGGGGTAGTGGCTACACCTTC; cdr3_aa: CASSFPGTGGSGYTF
j_call: TRBJ1-6; d_call: NA; clone_size: NA; v_call: TRBV19; cdr3_nt: TGTGCCAGTAAAGTCCGGGGTCCCAATTCACCCCTCCACTTT; cdr3_aa: CASKVRGPNSPLHF
j_call: TRBJ2-5; d_call: TRBD1; clone_size: once; v_call: TRBV19; cdr3_nt: TGTGCCAGTAGTATAGATCTATGGACAGGCTACCAAGAGACCCAGTACTTC; cdr3_aa: CASSIDLWTGYQETQYF
j_call: TRBJ1-6; d_call: NA; clone_size: many; v_call: TRBV7-2; cdr3_nt: TGTGCCAGCAGCGCCGACAAGATCGTGAATTCACCCCTCCACTTT; cdr3_aa: CASSADKIVNSPLHF
j_call: TRBJ1-2; d_call: NA; clone_size: NA; v_call: TRBV6-2/TRBV6-3; cdr3_nt: TGTGCCAGCAGTTACTCGACGGGGGGCTATGGCTACACCTTC; cdr3_aa: CASSYSTGGYGYTF
j_call: TRBJ2-7; d_call: NA; clone_size: NA; v_call: TRBV18; cdr3_nt: TGTGCCAGCTCACCATGGGTCCCCCTGGAGGGGGCCAACGAGCAGTACTTC; cdr3_aa: CASSPWVPLEGANEQYF
j_call: TRBJ2-1; d_call: NA; clone_size: NA; v_call: TRBV7-2; cdr3_nt: TGTGCCAGCAGCGCCGGAGGGGTGAATGAGCAGTTCTTC; cdr3_aa: CASSAGGVNEQFF
j_call: TRBJ2-3; d_call: TRBD2; clone_size: once; v_call: TRBV30; cdr3_nt: TGTGCCTGGGGAAGAGGGACTAGCGGGGGCACAGATACGCAGTATTTT; cdr3_aa: CAWGRGTSGGTDTQYF
j_call: TRBJ1-5; d_call: TRBD1; clone_size: NA; v_call: TRBV4-3; cdr3_nt: TGCGCCAGCAGCCAGGACAGGGGCAATCAGCCCCAGCATTTT; cdr3_aa: CASSQDRGNQPQHF
j_call: TRBJ1-1; d_call: NA; clone_size: once; v_call: TRBV6-5; cdr3_nt: TGTGCCAGCAGTTACTCGAGCGGGGACACTGAAGCTTTCTTT; cdr3_aa: CASSYSSGDTEAFF
j_call: TRBJ1-2; d_call: NA; clone_size: NA; v_call: TRBV2; cdr3_nt: TGTGCCAGCAGTGAAAAAGGCGGGGGTTCCTATGGCTACACCTTC; cdr3_aa: CASSEKGGGSYGYTF
j_call: TRBJ1-2; d_call: TRBD1; clone_size: NA; v_call: TRBV30; cdr3_nt: TGTGCCTGGAGCTGGCTGGGACAGGGCTATGGCTACACCTTC; cdr3_aa: CAWSWLGQGYGYTF
j_call: TRBJ2-7; d_call: TRBD1; clone_size: few; v_call: TRBV4-1; cdr3_nt: TGCGCCAGCAGCCAAGGGACAGGGGCTTTCTACGAGCAGTACTTC; cdr3_aa: CASSQGTGAFYEQYF
j_call: TRBJ1-5; d_call: NA; clone_size: NA; v_call: TRBV7-8; cdr3_nt: TGTGCCAGCAGCTTAGCGGGTACAGGGTCTGGGGATCAGCCCCAGCATTTT; cdr3_aa: CASSLAGTGSGDQPQHF
j_call: TRBJ2-2; d_call: TRBD1; clone_size: NA; v_call: TRBV19; cdr3_nt: TGTGCCAGTAAGGACAGGGGGTTTGGCACCGGGGAGCTGTTTTTT; cdr3_aa: CASKDRGFGTGELFF
j_call: TRBJ1-2; d_call: NA; clone_size: once; v_call: TRBV6-5; cdr3_nt: TGTGCCAGCAGTTACGGCAGGGGCTATGGCTACACCTTC; cdr3_aa: CASSYGRGYGYTF
j_call: TRBJ2-2; d_call: TRBD2; clone_size: NA; v_call: TRBV3-1/TRBV3-2; cdr3_nt: TGTGCCAGCAGCCCACGACTAGCGGGGAACACCGGGGAGCTGTTTTTT; cdr3_aa: CASSPRLAGNTGELFF
j_call: TRBJ2-7; d_call: TRBD1; clone_size: NA; v_call: TRBV19; cdr3_nt: TGTGCCAGTTCCGACAGGGCCTACGAGCAGTACTTC; cdr3_aa: CASSDRAYEQYF
j_call: TRBJ1-5; d_call: NA; clone_size: NA; v_call: TRBV5-7; cdr3_nt: TGTGCCAGCCCGCCGGGATCTAGCAATCAGCCCCAGCATTTT; cdr3_aa: CASPPGSSNQPQHF
j_call: TRBJ2-3; d_call: TRBD2; clone_size: NA; v_call: TRBV7-2; cdr3_nt: TGTGCCAGCAGCCTGCTGGCGGGAGGGATGGGAGGTACGCAGTATTTT; cdr3_aa: CASSLLAGGMGGTQYF
j_call: TRBJ2-3; d_call: NA; clone_size: NA; v_call: TRBV21-1; cdr3_nt: TGTGCCAGCAGCAAAGTCCCAGGGACAAACGCCCGGACAGATACGCAGTATTTT; cdr3_aa: CASSKVPGTNARTDTQYF
j_call: TRBJ2-3; d_call: TRBD2; clone_size: NA; v_call: TRBV4-2; cdr3_nt: TGTGCCAGCAGCGCTAGCGGGGGGGCTAGAACAGATACGCAGTATTTT; cdr3_aa: CASSASGGARTDTQYF
j_call: TRBJ2-3; d_call: NA; clone_size: NA; v_call: TRBV6-1; cdr3_nt: TGTGCCAGCAGTGAAGGGCAGGGGGGTTCAGATACGCAGTATTTT; cdr3_aa: CASSEGQGGSDTQYF
j_call: TRBJ2-1; d_call: TRBD2; clone_size: NA; v_call: TRBV4-1; cdr3_nt: TGCGCCAGCAGCCAAGATCACCCTAGCGGGGGCGCCTTCTACAATGAGCAGTTCTTC; cdr3_aa: CASSQDHPSGGAFYNEQFF
j_call: TRBJ1-1; d_call: TRBD1; clone_size: NA; v_call: TRBV9; cdr3_nt: TGTGCCAGCAGCCCGTCACCTGGACAGGTGAACACTGAAGCTTTCTTT; cdr3_aa: CASSPSPGQVNTEAFF
j_call: TRBJ2-7; d_call: TRBD2; clone_size: NA; v_call: TRBV20-1; cdr3_nt: TGCAGTGCTAGTCCGCCTAGCGGGAGCACCTACGAGCAGTACTTC; cdr3_aa: CSASPPSGSTYEQYF
j_call: TRBJ2-3; d_call: TRBD2; clone_size: NA; v_call: TRBV7-2; cdr3_nt: TGTGCCAGCAGCGACCGGGGTGCGGGGGGGCCGGCAGATACGCAGTATTTT; cdr3_aa: CASSDRGAGGPADTQYF
j_call: TRBJ1-3; d_call: NA; clone_size: NA; v_call: TRBV3-1/TRBV3-2; cdr3_nt: TGTGCCAGCAGCGCTACCAGGGGTTCCTCTGGAAACACCATATATTTT; cdr3_aa: CASSATRGSSGNTIYF
j_call: TRBJ1-3; d_call: NA; clone_size: NA; v_call: TRBV14; cdr3_nt: TGTGCCAGCAGCCTCTTACAAACCATATATTTT; cdr3_aa: CASSLLQTIYF
j_call: TRBJ2-1; d_call: TRBD2; clone_size: NA; v_call: TRBV7-9; cdr3_nt: TGTGCCAGCAGCTCCCCGATGGGAGCGGGGGGGAGCTCCTACAATGAGCAGTTCTTC; cdr3_aa: CASSSPMGAGGSSYNEQFF
j_call: TRBJ2-5; d_call: TRBD2; clone_size: NA; v_call: TRBV2; cdr3_nt: TGTGCCAGCAATGGGGCTAGCGGTTACGAGACCCAGTACTTC; cdr3_aa: CASNGASGYETQYF
j_call: TRBJ1-6; d_call: NA; clone_size: NA; v_call: TRBV27; cdr3_nt: TGTGCCAGCAGAGCGGGGGGGAACTATAATTCACCCCTCCACTTT; cdr3_aa: CASRAGGNYNSPLHF
j_call: TRBJ2-5; d_call: NA; clone_size: NA; v_call: TRBV29-1; cdr3_nt: TGCAGCGTTGCCCGGGGGGCCTCTGTTGAGACCCAGTACTTC; cdr3_aa: CSVARGASVETQYF
j_call: TRBJ1-5; d_call: NA; clone_size: NA; v_call: TRBV23-1; cdr3_nt: TGCGCCAGCAGTCAATCGGCAGCAGGGGCTCGAGGCAATCAGCCCCAGCATTTT; cdr3_aa: CASSQSAAGARGNQPQHF
j_call: TRBJ1-5; d_call: TRBD1; clone_size: NA; v_call: TRBV10-3; cdr3_nt: TGTGCCATCAGTGAGTCCTTATGGCAGGGGGAGGATCAGCCCCAGCATTTT; cdr3_aa: CAISESLWQGEDQPQHF
j_call: TRBJ2-1; d_call: NA; clone_size: many; v_call: TRBV6-1; cdr3_nt: TGTGCCAGCAGTGAAAGCAGCGTCAGGGGTGAGCAGTTCTTC; cdr3_aa: CASSESSVRGEQFF
j_call: TRBJ1-5; d_call: NA; clone_size: NA; v_call: TRBV10-3; cdr3_nt: TGTGCCATCAGTGAGTCAGGAGGTAGCAATCAGCCCCAGCATTTT; cdr3_aa: CAISESGGSNQPQHF
j_call: TRBJ1-6; d_call: TRBD1; clone_size: NA; v_call: TRBV7-2; cdr3_nt: TGTGCCAGCAGCAGACAGGGGGACTATAATTCACCCCTCCACTTT; cdr3_aa: CASSRQGDYNSPLHF
j_call: TRBJ1-2; d_call: TRBD1; clone_size: NA; v_call: TRBV7-2; cdr3_nt: TGTGCCAGCAGCTTGACGGGACAGGCTGGCTACACCTTC; cdr3_aa: CASSLTGQAGYTF
j_call: TRBJ1-3; d_call: NA; clone_size: few; v_call: TRBV4-3; cdr3_nt: TGCGCCAGCAGCCAATCGCCGACGGGAGGAAACACCATATATTTT; cdr3_aa: CASSQSPTGGNTIYF
j_call: TRBJ2-1; d_call: TRBD2; clone_size: NA; v_call: TRBV7-2; cdr3_nt: TGTGCCAGCAGCTCAAGCGGGGGGACCACCTACAATGAGCAGTTCTTC; cdr3_aa: CASSSSGGTTYNEQFF
j_call: TRBJ1-5; d_call: TRBD1; clone_size: NA; v_call: TRBV2; cdr3_nt: TGTGCCAGCAGCCGACAGGGAGGACAGCCCCAGCATTTT; cdr3_aa: CASSRQGGQPQHF
j_call: TRBJ2-4; d_call: TRBD2; clone_size: NA; v_call: TRBV9; cdr3_nt: TGTGCCAGCAGTCCACTCGGGGGAGGGGCCAAAAACATTCAGTACTTC; cdr3_aa: CASSPLGGGAKNIQYF
j_call: TRBJ2-3; d_call: NA; clone_size: NA; v_call: TRBV18; cdr3_nt: TGTGCCAGCTCACCTCTTTCCACGGTCACAGATACGCAGTATTTT; cdr3_aa: CASSPLSTVTDTQYF
j_call: TRBJ2-2; d_call: TRBD2; clone_size: NA; v_call: TRBV11-2; cdr3_nt: TGTGCCAGCAGCCTTCACCGGACTAGCGGGGGGACCGGGGAGCTGTTTTTT; cdr3_aa: CASSLHRTSGGTGELFF
j_call: TRBJ1-1; d_call: NA; clone_size: once; v_call: TRBV5-4; cdr3_nt: TGTGCCAGCAGCTTGGACGGTTCTGAAGCTTTCTTT; cdr3_aa: CASSLDGSEAFF
j_call: TRBJ2-3; d_call: NA; clone_size: few; v_call: TRBV14; cdr3_nt: TGTGCCAGCAGCCCCCTACTAGGATCAGATACGCAGTATTTT; cdr3_aa: CASSPLLGSDTQYF
j_call: TRBJ2-7; d_call: NA; clone_size: NA; v_call: TRBV7-2; cdr3_nt: TGTGCCAGCAGAACTAACGGGGGAGCCTACGAGCAGTACTTC; cdr3_aa: CASRTNGGAYEQYF
j_call: TRBJ1-1; d_call: TRBD1; clone_size: NA; v_call: TRBV5-1; cdr3_nt: TGCGCCAGCAGCAGGGACAGGAACACTGAAGCTTTCTTT; cdr3_aa: CASSRDRNTEAFF
j_call: TRBJ2-5; d_call: TRBD1; clone_size: NA; v_call: TRBV2; cdr3_nt: TGTGCCAGCAGCGCGGGGACAGGGGGCGGGGAGACCCAGTACTTC; cdr3_aa: CASSAGTGGGETQYF
j_call: TRBJ1-6; d_call: NA; clone_size: NA; v_call: TRBV9; cdr3_nt: TGTGCCAGCGGCAGGGTGGAATCACCCCTCCACTTT; cdr3_aa: CASGRVESPLHF
j_call: TRBJ1-6; d_call: TRBD1; clone_size: NA; v_call: TRBV2; cdr3_nt: TGTGCCAGCAGTTTTGCACAGGGGAATTCACCCCTCCACTTT; cdr3_aa: CASSFAQGNSPLHF
j_call: TRBJ2-3; d_call: TRBD1; clone_size: NA; v_call: TRBV5-1; cdr3_nt: TGCGCCAGCAGCTCTCCAGGACAGGGGGCAGAGGATACGCAGTATTTT; cdr3_aa: CASSSPGQGAEDTQYF